This T cell receptor beta chain appears in the sequencing data of a study of PD-1 blockade in classical Hodgkin lymphoma. This clone was seen more than once but under ten times. Every patient was affected by relapse after autologous stem cell transplantation, while exposure to brentuximab vedotin was not uniform. Here immunoSEQ multiplex PCR was the method, and the copy in TCRdb shows in-frame clones only, minus some. The sample lists about 93,000 clones, roughly 76% occurring once. Per the germline V gene, CDR1 is MNHNY and CDR2 is SVGAGI (reference sequence). The V end was cut by 8 bases, the J end by 4 bases, with 6 bases between. The CDR3 contains 11 residues.

This sequence was found in a human donor with classical Hodgkin lymphoma. Here the sequenced sample was peripheral blood mononuclear cells (PBMCs), taken before the second cycle of nivolumab. V usage is TRBV6-6 and J usage is TRBJ1-5, with D uncertain. CDR3 sequence (DNA): TGTGCCAGCGGAGGGAATCAGCCCCAGCATTTT. It encodes CASGGNQPQHF.